This TCR beta chain was retrieved from a study of blood T cells in healthy people across ages. A second PCR, run for about 6 to 12 cycles, used a sample-barcoded 5' primer plus a J-beta primer mix. Each cDNA was tagged by a template-switch adaptor containing 12 random nucleotides. A single record per CDR3 protein comes from TCRdb applying MiXCR to the 5' RACE reads. The data contain hundreds of thousands of distinct CDR3 sequences, about 52% of them singletons. Regarding the study as a whole: Naive T cell percentage showed a strong correlation with the diversity of TCR beta. The study regarded diversity estimates from one million T cells as underestimates.

The CDR3 consists of 15 residues. CDR1 SSHAT and CDR2 FNYEAQ come from the germline V gene (reference sequence). As regards this clonotype: The antigen is unknown.

Caucasian individuals from Russia who were healthy and aged about 6 to 100 acted as donors. The chain has TRBV7-7 and TRBJ2-1, with 8 bases lining up with TRBD2. The J call is in doubt because the DNA end fits TRBJ2-7 better. Sequencing used blood. The TCR sequence derives from a woman aged 55-70 years in good health. The CDR3 here is CASSQGLEGNNEQYF. In DNA form, the CDR3 reads TGTGCCAGCAGCCAGGGACTAGAGGGGAACAATGAGCAGTACTTC.